This T cell receptor beta chain was sequenced during a study of T cells after yellow fever vaccination. General study findings and limits: A limited proportion of clonotypes was detected within both the CD4 and CD8 compartments.

5'RACE template switching produced TCR cDNA carrying a universal primer site and UMIs. MiXCR was run by TCRdb on the 5' RACE reads, yielding one entry per CDR3 protein. The top ten clones hold over 3% of a sample with approximately 300,000 distinct CDR3 sequences, approximately 11% of them seen once. Trimming cost V 2 bases and J 1 base, with 8 bases left between them. The CDR3 runs 15 residues. Per the germline V gene, CDR1 is KGHSH and CDR2 is LQKENI. A note on this clonotype: Its antigen is not known.

Sample: CD4+ T cells sorted from PBMCs, taken 45 days after the yellow fever booster vaccination. This clonotype was sampled from a man aged 18 to 29 who received the YFV17D yellow fever vaccine. The chain links TRBV18 to TRBJ2-2; TRBD1 might be the D (5 bases). The CDR3 loop reads CASSPITGNTGELFF. As DNA, the CDR3 is TGTGCCAGCTCACCAATCACAGGGAACACCGGGGAGCTGTTTTTT.